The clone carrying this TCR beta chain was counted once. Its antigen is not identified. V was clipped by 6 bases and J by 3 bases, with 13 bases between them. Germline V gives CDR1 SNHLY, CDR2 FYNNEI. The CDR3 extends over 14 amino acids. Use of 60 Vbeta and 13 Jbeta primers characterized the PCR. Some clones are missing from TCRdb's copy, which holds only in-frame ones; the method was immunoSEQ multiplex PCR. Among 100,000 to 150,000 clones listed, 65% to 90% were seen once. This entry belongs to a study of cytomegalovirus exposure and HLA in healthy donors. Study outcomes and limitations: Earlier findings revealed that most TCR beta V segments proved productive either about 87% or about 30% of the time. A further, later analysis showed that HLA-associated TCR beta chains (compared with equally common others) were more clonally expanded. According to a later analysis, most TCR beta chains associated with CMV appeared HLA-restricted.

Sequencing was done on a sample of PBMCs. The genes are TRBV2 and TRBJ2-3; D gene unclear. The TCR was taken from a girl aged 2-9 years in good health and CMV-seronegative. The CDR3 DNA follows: TGTGCCAGCAGCGATCGCAGTGTTACAGATACGCAGTATTTT. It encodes CASSDRSVTDTQYF. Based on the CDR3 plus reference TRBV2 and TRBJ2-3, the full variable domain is EPEVTQTPSHQVTQMGQEVILRCVPISNHLYFYWYRQILGQKVEFLVSFYNNEISEKSEIFDDQFSVERPDGSNFTLKIRSTKLEDSAMYFCASSDRSVTDTQYFGPGTRLTVL.